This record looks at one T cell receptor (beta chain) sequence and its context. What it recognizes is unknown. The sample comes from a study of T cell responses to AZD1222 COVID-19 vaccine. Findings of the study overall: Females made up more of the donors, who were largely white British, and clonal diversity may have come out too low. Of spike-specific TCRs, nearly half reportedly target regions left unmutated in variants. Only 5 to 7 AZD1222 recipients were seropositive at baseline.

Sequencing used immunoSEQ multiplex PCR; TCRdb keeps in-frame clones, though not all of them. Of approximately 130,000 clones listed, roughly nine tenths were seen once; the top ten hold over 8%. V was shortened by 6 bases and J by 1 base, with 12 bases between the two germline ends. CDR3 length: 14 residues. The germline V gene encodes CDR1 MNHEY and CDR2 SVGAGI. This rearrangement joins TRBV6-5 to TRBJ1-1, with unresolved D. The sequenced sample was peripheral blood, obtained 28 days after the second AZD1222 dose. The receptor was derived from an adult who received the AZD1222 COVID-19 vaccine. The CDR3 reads CASSNSYRNTEAFF. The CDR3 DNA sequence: TGTGCCAGCAGCAACTCCTACCGGAACACTGAAGCTTTCTTT.